A single TCR beta chain is shown here with its context. Its antigen is currently unknown. PCR primers comprised 60 Vbeta and 13 Jbeta primers. Some clones are missing from TCRdb's copy, which holds only in-frame ones; the method was immunoSEQ multiplex PCR. The table shows 90,000 to 110,000 clones, with about 70% occurring only once. The CDR3 is 13 residues long. Germline V gene lookup returns CDR1 MNHEY and CDR2 SVGAGI. The ends lost 8 bases at V and 6 bases at J; junction bases unmatched: 9. This sample stems from a study of cytomegalovirus exposure and HLA in healthy donors. General study findings and limits: Altogether, some 170 TCR beta chains were recorded as cytomegalovirus-associated. Analysis was performed later, and it showed HLA-associated TCR beta chains to be more clonally expanded than equally common others. A later analysis linked a missense variant in DCLRE1C to the trimming of TCR beta V and J genes.

This receptor was identified in a young man in good health and CMV-seronegative. Source material: PBMCs. V is TRBV6-5 and J is TRBJ2-7; the match to TRBD1 covers 8 bases. For the CDR3, the DNA is TGTGCCAGCCGTTCGACAGGGGCCGGCGAGCAGTACTTC. This codes for CASRSTGAGEQYF.